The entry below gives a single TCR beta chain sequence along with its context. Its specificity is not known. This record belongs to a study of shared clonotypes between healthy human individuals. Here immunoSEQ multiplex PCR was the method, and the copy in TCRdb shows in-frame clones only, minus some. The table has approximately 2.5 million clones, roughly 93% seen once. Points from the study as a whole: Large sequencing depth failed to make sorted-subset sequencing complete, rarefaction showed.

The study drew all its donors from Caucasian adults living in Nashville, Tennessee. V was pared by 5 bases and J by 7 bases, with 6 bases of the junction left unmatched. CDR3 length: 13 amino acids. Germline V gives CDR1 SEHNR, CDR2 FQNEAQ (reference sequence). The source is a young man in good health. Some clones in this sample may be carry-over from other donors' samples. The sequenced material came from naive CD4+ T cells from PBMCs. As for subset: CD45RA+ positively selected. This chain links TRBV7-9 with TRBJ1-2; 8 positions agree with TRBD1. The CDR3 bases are TGTGCCAGCAGCCTGGACAGGGTGGGTGGCTACACCTTC. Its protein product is CASSLDRVGGYTF.